A selection of T cell receptor beta chains follows, all from one sample in a study of shared clonotypes between healthy human individuals. Measured with immunoSEQ multiplex PCR; TCRdb has only the in-frame clones, and not every one. The top ten hold under 0.15% of the sample, which has more than 2 million clones, roughly 94% seen once. Sequenced: naive CD4+ T cells sorted from blood. These receptors came from a man aged 18-30 years in good health. The CDR3 runs from the conserved cysteine through the conserved F or W. The D gene is left open where the match is weak. The listing skips clone size in some rows; elsewhere it reads once, few, many or a size class.

CDR3: CASSLGAGRTNSPLHF
DNA: TGTGCCAGCAGCTTGGGAGCCGGTAGGACCAATTCACCCCTCCACTTT
V: TRBV5-4
size: once
J: TRBJ1-6
D: NA

CDR3: CASSLFPPRLGRNTDTQYF
DNA: TGTGCCAGCAGCTTATTCCCCCCCCGCCTCGGGAGGAACACAGATACGCAGTATTTT
V: TRBV7-8
size: NA
J: TRBJ2-3
D: TRBD2

CDR3: CASSLSAQSYEQYF
DNA: TGTGCCAGCAGCTTAAGCGCCCAGTCCTACGAGCAGTACTTC
V: TRBV11-2
size: NA
J: TRBJ2-7
D: NA

CDR3: CASSTRTGQETQYF
DNA: TGTGCCAGCAGCACACGGACAGGACAAGAGACCCAGTACTTC
V: TRBV9
size: NA
J: TRBJ2-5
D: TRBD1

CDR3: CASSLRQYYEQYF
DNA: TGCGCCAGCAGCTTGAGACAGTACTACGAGCAGTACTTC
V: TRBV5-1
size: NA
J: TRBJ2-7
D: NA

CDR3: CASSLRGEETQYF
DNA: TGTGCCAGCAGCTTAAGAGGGGAAGAGACCCAGTACTTC
V: TRBV7-8
size: once
J: TRBJ2-5
D: NA

CDR3: CASSSGPGREAFF
DNA: TGTGCCAGCAGCTCCGGGCCAGGCAGGGAAGCTTTCTTT
V: TRBV28
size: NA
J: TRBJ1-1
D: NA

CDR3: CASSYSAGAYNEQFF
DNA: TGTGCCAGCAGTTACTCGGCCGGGGCGTACAATGAGCAGTTCTTC
V: TRBV6-6
size: NA
J: TRBJ2-1
D: NA

CDR3: CASSPTGGDQPQHF
DNA: TGTGCCAGCTCACCGACGGGGGGTGACCAGCCCCAGCATTTT
V: TRBV18
size: NA
J: TRBJ1-5
D: NA

CDR3: CASSRDGASTDTQYF
DNA: TGTGCCAGCAGCCGGGACGGAGCTAGCACAGATACGCAGTATTTT
V: TRBV2
size: NA
J: TRBJ2-3
D: NA

CDR3: CASGQGTNEQFF
DNA: TGTGCCAGTGGACAGGGAACCAATGAGCAGTTCTTC
V: TRBV6-6
size: NA
J: TRBJ2-1
D: TRBD1

CDR3: CASSQAGGQYEQYF
DNA: TGCGCCAGCAGCCAAGCGGGGGGGCAATACGAGCAGTACTTC
V: TRBV4-1
size: NA
J: TRBJ2-7
D: TRBD2

CDR3: CASSLYWASYEQYF
DNA: TGTGCCAGCAGCTTGTATTGGGCCTCCTACGAGCAGTACTTC
V: TRBV5-6
size: NA
J: TRBJ2-7
D: NA

CDR3: CASSFSLLSVLRRDVEGYTF
DNA: TGTGCCAGCTCTTTTTCGCTTTTAAGTGTCCTTCGCCGGGACGTGGAGGGCTACACCTTC
V: TRBV18
size: NA
J: TRBJ1-2
D: NA

CDR3: CASNRGGLGNTEAFF
DNA: TGTGCCAGCAACCGAGGGGGGTTAGGGAACACTGAAGCTTTCTTT
V: TRBV6-5
size: once
J: TRBJ1-1
D: NA

CDR3: CASSAPGQINEKLFF
DNA: TGTGCCAGCTCAGCGCCGGGACAGATAAATGAAAAACTGTTTTTT
V: TRBV18
size: NA
J: TRBJ1-4
D: TRBD1

CDR3: CASTLDSIVPREQYF
DNA: TGTGCCAGCACTCTGGACAGTATCGTCCCGCGTGAGCAGTACTTC
V: TRBV6-6
size: NA
J: TRBJ2-7
D: NA

CDR3: CASSRQGTRTDTQYF
DNA: TGTGCCAGCAGCCGACAGGGGACGAGAACAGATACGCAGTATTTT
V: TRBV7-2
size: NA
J: TRBJ2-3
D: TRBD1

CDR3: CASSGPGNEKLFF
DNA: TGTGCCAGCAGCGGCCCCGGTAATGAAAAACTGTTTTTT
V: TRBV7-9
size: NA
J: TRBJ1-4
D: NA

CDR3: CASSLSSVNSYEQYF
DNA: TGTGCCAGCAGCTTATCATCGGTAAACTCCTACGAGCAGTACTTC
V: TRBV7-9
size: NA
J: TRBJ2-7
D: NA

CDR3: CASQQDTGYGYTF
DNA: TGTGCCAGCCAACAAGACACAGGCTATGGCTACACCTTC
V: TRBV19
size: NA
J: TRBJ1-2
D: NA

CDR3: CASSVGQGRNTEAFF
DNA: TGTGCCAGCAGCGTGGGACAGGGGAGAAACACTGAAGCTTTCTTT
V: TRBV9
size: NA
J: TRBJ1-1
D: TRBD1

CDR3: CASSQRDVEAFF
DNA: TGTGCCAGCAGTCAAAGGGACGTTGAAGCTTTCTTT
V: TRBV6-1
size: NA
J: TRBJ1-1
D: NA

CDR3: CASSWTGGPETQYF
DNA: TGCGCCAGCAGCTGGACAGGGGGCCCAGAGACCCAGTACTTC
V: TRBV5-1
size: NA
J: TRBJ2-5
D: TRBD1

CDR3: CASSLGGRNTEAFF
DNA: TGTGCCAGCAGTTTAGGCGGCAGGAACACTGAAGCTTTCTTT
V: TRBV27
size: NA
J: TRBJ1-1
D: NA

CDR3: CACGPGGYTEAFF
DNA: TGTGCCTGTGGACCGGGGGGATACACTGAAGCTTTCTTT
V: TRBV30
size: NA
J: TRBJ1-1
D: NA

CDR3: CASSPRVLEHRGAVF
DNA: TGTGCCAGCAGCCCCCGAGTCCTCGAACACCGGGGAGCTGTTTTT
V: TRBV9
size: NA
J: TRBJ2-2
D: NA

CDR3: CASSGRRGGSQETQYF
DNA: TGTGCCAGCAGCGGGCGTCGGGGGGGAAGTCAAGAGACCCAGTACTTC
V: TRBV5-4
size: once
J: TRBJ2-5
D: TRBD2